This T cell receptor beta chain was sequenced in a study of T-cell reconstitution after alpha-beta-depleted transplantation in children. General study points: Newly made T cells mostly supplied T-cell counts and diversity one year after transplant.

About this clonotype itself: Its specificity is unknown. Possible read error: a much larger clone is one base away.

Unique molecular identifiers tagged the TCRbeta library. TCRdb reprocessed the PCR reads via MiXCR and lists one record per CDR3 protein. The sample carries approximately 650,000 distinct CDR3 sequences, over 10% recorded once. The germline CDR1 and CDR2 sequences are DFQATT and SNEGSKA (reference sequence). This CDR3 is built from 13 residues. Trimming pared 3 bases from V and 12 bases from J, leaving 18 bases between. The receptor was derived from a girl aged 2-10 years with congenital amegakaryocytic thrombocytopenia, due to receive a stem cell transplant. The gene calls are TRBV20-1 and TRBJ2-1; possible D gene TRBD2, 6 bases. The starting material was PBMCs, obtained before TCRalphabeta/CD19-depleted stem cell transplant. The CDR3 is CSASFGSEDAQFF. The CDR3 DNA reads TGCAGTGCTAGTTTCGGGAGTGAGGATGCGCAGTTCTTC.